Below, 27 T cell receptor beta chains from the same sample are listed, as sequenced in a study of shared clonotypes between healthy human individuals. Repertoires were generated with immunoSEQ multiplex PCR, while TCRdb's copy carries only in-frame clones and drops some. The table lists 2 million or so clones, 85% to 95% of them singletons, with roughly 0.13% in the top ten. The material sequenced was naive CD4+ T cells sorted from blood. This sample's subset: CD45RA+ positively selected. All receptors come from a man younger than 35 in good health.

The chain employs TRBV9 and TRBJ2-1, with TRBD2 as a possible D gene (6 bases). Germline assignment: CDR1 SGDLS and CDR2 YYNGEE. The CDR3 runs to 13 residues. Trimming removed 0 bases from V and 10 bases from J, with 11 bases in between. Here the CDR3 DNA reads TGTGCCAGCAGCGTAGCGGGGGATGGGGAGCAGTTCTTC. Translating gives CASSVAGDGEQFF.

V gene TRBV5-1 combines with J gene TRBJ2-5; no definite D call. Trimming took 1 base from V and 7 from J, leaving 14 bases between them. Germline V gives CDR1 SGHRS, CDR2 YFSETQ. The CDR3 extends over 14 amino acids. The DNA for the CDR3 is TGCGCCAGCAGCTTGTTTCCGGAGATTGGGACCCAGTACTTC. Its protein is CASSLFPEIGTQYF.

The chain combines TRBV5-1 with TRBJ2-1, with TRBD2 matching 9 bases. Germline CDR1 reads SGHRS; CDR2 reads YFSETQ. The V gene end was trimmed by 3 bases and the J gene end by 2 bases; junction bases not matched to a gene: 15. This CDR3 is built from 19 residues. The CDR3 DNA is TGCGCCAGCAGCTGGGTAGTACTAGCGGGTGACGATCCCTACAATGAGCAGTTCTTC. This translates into CASSWVVLAGDDPYNEQFF.

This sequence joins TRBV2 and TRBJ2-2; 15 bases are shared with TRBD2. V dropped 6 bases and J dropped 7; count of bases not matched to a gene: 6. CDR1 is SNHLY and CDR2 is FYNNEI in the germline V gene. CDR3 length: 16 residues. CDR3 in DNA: TGTGCCAGCAGGGTCGGGACTAGCGGGGGGTACGGGGAGCTGTTTTTT. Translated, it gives CASRVGTSGGYGELFF. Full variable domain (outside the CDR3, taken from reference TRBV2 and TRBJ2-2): EPEVTQTPSHQVTQMGQEVILRCVPISNHLYFYWYRQILGQKVEFLVSFYNNEISEKSEIFDDQFSVERPDGSNFTLKIRSTKLEDSAMYFCASRVGTSGGYGELFFGEGSRLTVL.

CDR3 protein: CASSQRQGANSPLHF. CDR3 DNA sequence: TGCGCCAGCAGCCAAAGACAGGGGGCAAATTCACCCCTCCACTTT. J is TRBJ1-6 and V is TRBV4-3, with 10 bases lining up with TRBD1. V trimming: 2 bases; J trimming: 7 bases; junction bases outside the gene matches: 2. Germline assignment: CDR1 LGHNA and CDR2 YSLEER. CDR3 length: 15 amino acids.

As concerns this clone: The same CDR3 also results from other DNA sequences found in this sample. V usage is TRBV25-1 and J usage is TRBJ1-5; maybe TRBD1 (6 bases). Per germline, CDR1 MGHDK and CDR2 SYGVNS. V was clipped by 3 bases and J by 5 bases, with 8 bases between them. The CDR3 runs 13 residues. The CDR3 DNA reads TGTGCCAGCAGTGATCCAGGGGATCAGCCCCAGCATTTT. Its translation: CASSDPGDQPQHF. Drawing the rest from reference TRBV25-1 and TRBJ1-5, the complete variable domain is EADIYQTPRYLVIGTGKKITLECSQTMGHDKMYWYQQDPGMELHLIHYSYGVNSTEKGDLSSESTVSRIRTEHFPLTLESARPSHTSQYLCASSDPGDQPQHFGDGTRLSIL.

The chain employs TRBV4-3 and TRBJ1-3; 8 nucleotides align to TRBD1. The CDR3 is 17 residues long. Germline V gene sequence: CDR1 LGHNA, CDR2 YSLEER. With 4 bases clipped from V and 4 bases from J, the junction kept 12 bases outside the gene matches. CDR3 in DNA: TGCGCCAGCAGCCGGTCGAGACAGGGGTCGGACGGAAACACCATATATTTT. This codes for CASSRSRQGSDGNTIYF.

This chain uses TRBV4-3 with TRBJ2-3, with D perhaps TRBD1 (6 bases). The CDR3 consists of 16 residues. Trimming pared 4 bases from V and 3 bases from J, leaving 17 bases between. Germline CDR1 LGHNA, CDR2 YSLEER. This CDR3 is CASSRKIQGTTDTQYF. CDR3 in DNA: TGCGCCAGCAGCCGAAAGATACAGGGAACGACAGATACGCAGTATTTT.

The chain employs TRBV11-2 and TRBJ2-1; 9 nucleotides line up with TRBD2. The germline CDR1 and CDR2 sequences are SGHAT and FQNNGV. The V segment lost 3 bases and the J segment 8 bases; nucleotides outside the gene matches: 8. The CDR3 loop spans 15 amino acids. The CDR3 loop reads CASSFSRGGADEQFF. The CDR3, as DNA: TGTGCCAGCAGCTTTTCGCGCGGGGGGGCTGATGAGCAGTTCTTC.

CDR3 residues: CASSLPHTGELFF. The CDR3 DNA reads as TGTGCCAGCAGCTTACCCCACACCGGGGAGCTGTTTTTT. This sequence joins TRBV5-6 and TRBJ2-2; D remains unclear. CDR1 SGHDT and CDR2 YYEEEE come from the germline V gene. This CDR3 is built from 13 residues. Trimming stripped 2 bases from V and 3 bases from J, with 5 bases between.

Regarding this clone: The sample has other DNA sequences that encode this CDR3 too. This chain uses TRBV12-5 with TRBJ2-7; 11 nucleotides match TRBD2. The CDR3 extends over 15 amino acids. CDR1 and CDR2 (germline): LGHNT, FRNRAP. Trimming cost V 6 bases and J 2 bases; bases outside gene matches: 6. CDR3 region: CASGPGLAGPYEQYF. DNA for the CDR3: TGTGCTAGTGGGCCAGGACTAGCGGGCCCCTACGAGCAGTACTTC.

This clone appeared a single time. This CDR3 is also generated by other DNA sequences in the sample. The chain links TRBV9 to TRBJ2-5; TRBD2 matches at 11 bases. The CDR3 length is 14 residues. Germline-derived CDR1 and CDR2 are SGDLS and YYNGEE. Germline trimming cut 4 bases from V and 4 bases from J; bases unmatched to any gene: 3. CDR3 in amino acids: CASSPGTSGETQYF. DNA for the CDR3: TGTGCCAGCAGCCCCGGGACTAGCGGAGAGACCCAGTACTTC.

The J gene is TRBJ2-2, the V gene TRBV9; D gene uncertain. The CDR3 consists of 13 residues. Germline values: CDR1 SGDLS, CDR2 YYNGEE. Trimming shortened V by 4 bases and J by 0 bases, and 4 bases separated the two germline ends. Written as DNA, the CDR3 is TGTGCCAGCAGCTCCTCGAACACCGGGGAGCTGTTTTTT. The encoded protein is CASSSSNTGELFF.

This CDR3 is CASSSAPEGGNQPQHF. CDR3 nucleotide sequence: TGTGCCAGTAGTTCAGCCCCTGAGGGGGGCAATCAGCCCCAGCATTTT. The V gene is TRBV19, the J gene TRBJ1-5, with D possibly matching TRBD1 (6 bases). Trimming removed 5 bases at V and 2 bases at J, with 16 bases between. The CDR3 loop spans 16 amino acids. Germline loops: CDR1 LNHDA, CDR2 SQIVND (reference sequence).

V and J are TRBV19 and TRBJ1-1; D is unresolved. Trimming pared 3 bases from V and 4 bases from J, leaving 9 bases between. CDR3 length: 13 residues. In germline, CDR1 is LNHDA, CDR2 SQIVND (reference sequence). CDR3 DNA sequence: TGTGCCAGTAGTATGTATGCGGGCACTGAAGCTTTCTTT. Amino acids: CASSMYAGTEAFF.

The CDR3: CASSMGTDTQYF. The CDR3 region has the DNA TGTGCCAGTAGTATGGGAACAGATACGCAGTATTTT. The chain carries TRBV19 and TRBJ2-3; no clear D gene. V was cut by 3 bases and J by 3 bases, with 4 bases left in between. CDR1 is LNHDA and CDR2 is SQIVND in the germline V gene (reference sequence). This CDR3 is 12 amino acids long.

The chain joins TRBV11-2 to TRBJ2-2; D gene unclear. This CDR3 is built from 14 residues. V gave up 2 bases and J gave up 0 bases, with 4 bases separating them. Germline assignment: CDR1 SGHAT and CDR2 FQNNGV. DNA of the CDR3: TGTGCCAGCAGCTTATCCTCGAACACCGGGGAGCTGTTTTTT. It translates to CASSLSSNTGELFF.

The CDR3 loop is CASSLEPGQGYEQYF. CDR3 nucleotide sequence: TGTGCCAGCAGCTTGGAGCCGGGACAGGGATACGAGCAGTACTTC. V gene TRBV5-6 combines with J gene TRBJ2-7; 9 nucleotides match TRBD1. The CDR3 length is 15 residues. From germline, CDR1 is SGHDT and CDR2 YYEEEE. Unmatched junction bases numbered 5, after V lost 0 bases and J lost 4 bases.

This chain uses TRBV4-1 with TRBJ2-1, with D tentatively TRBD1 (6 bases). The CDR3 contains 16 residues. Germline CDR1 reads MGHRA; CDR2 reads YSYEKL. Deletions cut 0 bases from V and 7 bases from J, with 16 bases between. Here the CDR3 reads CASSQETGTTRNEQFF. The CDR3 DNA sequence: TGCGCCAGCAGCCAAGAAACCGGGACAACCAGGAATGAGCAGTTCTTC.

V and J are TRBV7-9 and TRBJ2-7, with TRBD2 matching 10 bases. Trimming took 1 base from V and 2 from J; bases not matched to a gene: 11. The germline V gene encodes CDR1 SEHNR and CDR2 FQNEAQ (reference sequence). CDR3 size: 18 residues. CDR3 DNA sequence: TGTGCCAGCAGCTTAGTATTCGGACCACTAGCGGGACCCTACGAGCAGTACTTC. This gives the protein CASSLVFGPLAGPYEQYF.

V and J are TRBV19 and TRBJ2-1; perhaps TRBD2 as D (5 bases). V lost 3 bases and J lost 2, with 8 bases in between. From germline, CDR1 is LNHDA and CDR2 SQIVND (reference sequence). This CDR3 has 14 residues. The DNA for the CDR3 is TGTGCCAGTAGTATCCAGCGGACCTACAATGAGCAGTTCTTC. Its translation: CASSIQRTYNEQFF.

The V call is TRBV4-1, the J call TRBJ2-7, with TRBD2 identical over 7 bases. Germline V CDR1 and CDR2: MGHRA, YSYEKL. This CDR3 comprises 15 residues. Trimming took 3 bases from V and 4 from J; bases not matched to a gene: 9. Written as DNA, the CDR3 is TGCGCCAGCAGCCAGGGGGAGGGTGGGCCATACGAGCAGTACTTC. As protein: CASSQGEGGPYEQYF.

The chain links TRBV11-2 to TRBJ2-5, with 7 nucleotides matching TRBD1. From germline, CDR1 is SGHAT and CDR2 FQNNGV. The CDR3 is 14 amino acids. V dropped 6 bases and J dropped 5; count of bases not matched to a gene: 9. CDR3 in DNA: TGTGCCAGCAGGGAACAGGGGTGGGGGGAGACCCAGTACTTC. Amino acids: CASREQGWGETQYF. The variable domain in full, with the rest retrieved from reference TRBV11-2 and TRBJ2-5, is EAGVAQSPRYKIIEKRQSVAFWCNPISGHATLYWYQQILGQGPKLLIQFQNNGVVDDSQLPKDRFSAERLKGVDSTLKIQPAKLEDSAVYLCASREQGWGETQYFGPGTRLLVL.

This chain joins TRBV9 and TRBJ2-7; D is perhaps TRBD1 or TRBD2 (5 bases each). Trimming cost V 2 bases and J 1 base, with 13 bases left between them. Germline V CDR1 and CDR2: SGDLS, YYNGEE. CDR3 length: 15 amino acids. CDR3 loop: CASSVAGAQSYEQYF. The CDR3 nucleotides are TGTGCCAGCAGCGTCGCCGGGGCCCAGTCCTACGAGCAGTACTTC.

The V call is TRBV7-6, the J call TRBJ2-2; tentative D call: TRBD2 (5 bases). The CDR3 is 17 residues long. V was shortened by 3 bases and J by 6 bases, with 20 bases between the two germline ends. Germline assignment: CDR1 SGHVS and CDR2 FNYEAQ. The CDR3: CASSFEDWRNPPGELFF. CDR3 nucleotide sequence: TGTGCCAGCAGCTTCGAGGACTGGCGGAATCCCCCCGGGGAGCTGTTTTTT.

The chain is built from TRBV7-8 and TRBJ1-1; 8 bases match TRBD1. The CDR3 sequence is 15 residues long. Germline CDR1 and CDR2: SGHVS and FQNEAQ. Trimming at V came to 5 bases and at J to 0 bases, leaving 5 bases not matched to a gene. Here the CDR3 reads CASSRGTGMNTEAFF. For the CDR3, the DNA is TGTGCCAGCAGCCGCGGGACAGGAATGAACACTGAAGCTTTCTTT.

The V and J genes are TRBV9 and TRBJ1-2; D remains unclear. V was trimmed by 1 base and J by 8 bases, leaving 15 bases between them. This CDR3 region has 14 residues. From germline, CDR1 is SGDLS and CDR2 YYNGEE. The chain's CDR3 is CASSVSEFDIGYTF. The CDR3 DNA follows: TGTGCCAGCAGCGTAAGCGAGTTCGACATAGGCTACACCTTC.